This is a list of T cell receptor beta chains from one sample in a study of blood T cell repertoires in COVID-19. The table came from immunoSEQ multiplex PCR; TCRdb's copy has only in-frame clones and leaves some out. The profile covers 100,000 to 120,000 clones, with over 80% appearing a single time and around 4.5% taken by the ten largest. Sequencing was done on a sample of peripheral blood. Receptors originate from a woman aged 50 to 65 with acute or convalescent COVID-19. CDR3s leave out the opening cysteine and the closing phenylalanine or tryptophan.

>TRBJ2-1|TRBV23-1
ASTSREASSYNEQF
>TRBJ2-1|TRBV10-3
ASHSGRADNEQF
>TRBJ1-2|TRBV5-4
ASSTTGRGNYGYT
>TRBJ2-7|TRBV18
ASSQDRGIYEQY
>TRBJ2-1|TRBV7-3
ASSLDRSNEQF
>TRBJ2-2|TRBV3-1/TRBV3-2
ASSQDIAGDTGELF
>TRBJ1-2|TRBV11-2
ASSSRGPRGYT
>TRBJ1-6|TRBV30
AWSYGTGDSPLH
>TRBJ1-2|TRBV10-3
AISLGQGAYGYT
>TRBJ1-1|TRBV6-5
ASSSTLNTEAF
>TRBJ1-1|TRBV2
ASSAALRNTEAF
>TRBJ1-6|TRBV13
ASSLGTGDGSPLH
>TRBJ1-5|TRBV6-2/TRBV6-3
ASSPQTGGNQPQH
>TRBJ2-5|TRBV19
ASGAGAQGETQY
>TRBJ1-1|TRBV14
ASSQDGTGSTEAF
>TRBJ2-2|TRBV7-9
ATSTGLTTGELF
>TRBJ2-2|TRBV24-1
ATSDQGLANTGELF
>TRBJ1-2|TRBV5-6
ASSLAIERGGYGYT
>TRBJ2-7|TRBV29-1
SVSDMLSYEQY
>TRBJ2-7|TRBV11-3
ASSEGASYEQY
>TRBJ2-2|TRBV24-1
ATSERGLAGVPGELF
>TRBJ2-1|TRBV5-5
ASSFIKLDNEQF
>TRBJ2-7|TRBV6-5
ASRPGTGRYEQY
>TRBJ2-7|TRBV6-5
ASSYYGEQY
>TRBJ2-7|TRBV20-1
SASIGTGVYEQY
>TRBJ1-1|TRBV19
ASNIAGTEAF
>TRBJ2-3|TRBV25-1
ATETFTDTQY
>TRBJ2-5|TRBV30
AWSVARGPQETQY
>TRBJ2-7|TRBV6-5
ATGTGYEQY
>TRBJ2-7|TRBV27
ASKPGQRSSYEQY
>TRBJ1-3|TRBV30
AWDRGRGLQSGNTIY
>TRBJ2-3|TRBV11-3
ASSDTGTGVSTDTQY
>TRBJ1-5|TRBV28
ASSFGGGSSVQPQH
>TRBJ2-7|TRBV2
ASRRNSYEQY
>TRBJ1-4|TRBV28
ASSLLRELATNEKLF
>TRBJ1-6|TRBV7-2
ASSLRRNNSPLH
>TRBJ2-2|TRBV2
ASSELAVTGELF
>TRBJ2-3|TRBV4-3
ASSQDASAGGVGTDTQY
>TRBJ1-1|TRBV4-3
ASSQGSGGSNTEAF
>TRBJ2-5|TRBV9
ASSGISGKGTETQY
>TRBJ1-2|TRBV6-8
ASSYETGGYGYT
>TRBJ2-5|TRBV28
ASSSPLRETQY
>TRBJ1-2|TRBV6-5
ASSQSPMYGYT
>TRBJ2-7|TRBV28
ASSLGRLPEQY
>TRBJ1-4|TRBV3-1/TRBV3-2
ASSQDRAGARSNEKLF
>TRBJ2-5|TRBV24-1
ATSDTAGGVQETQY
>TRBJ2-7|TRBV4-1
ASSQEDTLAYEQY
>TRBJ1-5|TRBV4-3
ASSQGQHSNQPQH
>TRBJ1-5|TRBV12-3/TRBV12-4
ASSFSVNQPQH
>TRBJ2-1|TRBV5-6
ASSLGLAVKYNEQF